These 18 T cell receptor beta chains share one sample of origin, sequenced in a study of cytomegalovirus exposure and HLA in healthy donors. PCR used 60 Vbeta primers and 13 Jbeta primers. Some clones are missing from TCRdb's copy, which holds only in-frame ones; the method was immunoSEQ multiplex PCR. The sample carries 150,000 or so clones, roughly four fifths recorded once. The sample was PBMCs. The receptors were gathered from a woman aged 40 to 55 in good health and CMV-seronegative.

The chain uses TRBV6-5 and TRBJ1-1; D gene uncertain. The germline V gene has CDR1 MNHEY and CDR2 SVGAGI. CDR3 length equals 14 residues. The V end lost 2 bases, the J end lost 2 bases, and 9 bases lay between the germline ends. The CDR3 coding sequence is TGTGCCAGCAGTTACCGGACGGGAAACACTGAAGCTTTCTTT. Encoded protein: CASSYRTGNTEAFF.

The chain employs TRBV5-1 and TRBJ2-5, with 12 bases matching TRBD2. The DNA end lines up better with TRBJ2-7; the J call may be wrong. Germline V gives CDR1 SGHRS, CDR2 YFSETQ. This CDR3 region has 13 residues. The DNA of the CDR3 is TGCGCCAGCAGACTAGCGGGAGGCTACGAGCAGTACTTC. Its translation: CASRLAGGYEQYF.

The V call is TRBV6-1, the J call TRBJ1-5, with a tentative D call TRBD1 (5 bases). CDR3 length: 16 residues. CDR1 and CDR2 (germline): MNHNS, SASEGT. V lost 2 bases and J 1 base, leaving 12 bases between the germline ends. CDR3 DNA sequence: TGTGCCAGCAGTGAACCAGGGATCTTGAGCAATCAGCCCCAGCATTTT. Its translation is CASSEPGILSNQPQHF.

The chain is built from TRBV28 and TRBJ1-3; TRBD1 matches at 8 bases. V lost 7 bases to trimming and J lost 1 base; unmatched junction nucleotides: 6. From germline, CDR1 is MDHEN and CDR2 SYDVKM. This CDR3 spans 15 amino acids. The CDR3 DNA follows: TGTGCCAGCATCGACCGACAGGGGTCTGGAAACACCATATATTTT. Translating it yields CASIDRQGSGNTIYF.

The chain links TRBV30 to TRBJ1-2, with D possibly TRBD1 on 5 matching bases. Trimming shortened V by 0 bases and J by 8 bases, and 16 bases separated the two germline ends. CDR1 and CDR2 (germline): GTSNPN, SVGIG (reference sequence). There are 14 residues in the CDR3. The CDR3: CAWSVLGGMGGYTF. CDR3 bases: TGTGCCTGGAGTGTACTGGGGGGGATGGGAGGCTACACCTTC.

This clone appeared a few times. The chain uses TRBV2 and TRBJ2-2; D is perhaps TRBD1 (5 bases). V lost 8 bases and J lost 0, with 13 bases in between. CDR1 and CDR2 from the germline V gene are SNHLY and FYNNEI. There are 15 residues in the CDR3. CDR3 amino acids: CASETTDTNTGELFF. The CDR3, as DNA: TGTGCCAGCGAAACGACAGACACGAACACCGGGGAGCTGTTTTTT.

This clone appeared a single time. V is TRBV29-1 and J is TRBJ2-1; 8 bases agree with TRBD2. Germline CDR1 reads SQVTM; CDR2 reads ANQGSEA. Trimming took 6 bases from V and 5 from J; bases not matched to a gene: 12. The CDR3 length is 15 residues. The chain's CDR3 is CSVNEAAGGNNEQFF. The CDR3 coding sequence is TGCAGCGTCAATGAGGCGGCGGGAGGAAACAATGAGCAGTTCTTC.

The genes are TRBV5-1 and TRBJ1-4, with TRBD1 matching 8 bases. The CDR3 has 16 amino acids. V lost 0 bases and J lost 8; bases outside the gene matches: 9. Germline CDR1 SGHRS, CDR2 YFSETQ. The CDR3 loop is CASSLARRQGREKLFF. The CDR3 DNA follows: TGCGCCAGCAGCTTGGCCAGACGACAGGGGAGGGAAAAACTGTTTTTT.

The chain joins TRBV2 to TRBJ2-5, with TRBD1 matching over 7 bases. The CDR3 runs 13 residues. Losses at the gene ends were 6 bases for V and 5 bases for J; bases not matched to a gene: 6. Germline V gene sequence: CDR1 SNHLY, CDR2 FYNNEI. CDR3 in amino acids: CASRGQSGETQYF. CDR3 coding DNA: TGTGCCAGCAGGGGACAGTCTGGGGAGACCCAGTACTTC. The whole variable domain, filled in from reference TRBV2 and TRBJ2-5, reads EPEVTQTPSHQVTQMGQEVILRCVPISNHLYFYWYRQILGQKVEFLVSFYNNEISEKSEIFDDQFSVERPDGSNFTLKIRSTKLEDSAMYFCASRGQSGETQYFGPGTRLLVL.

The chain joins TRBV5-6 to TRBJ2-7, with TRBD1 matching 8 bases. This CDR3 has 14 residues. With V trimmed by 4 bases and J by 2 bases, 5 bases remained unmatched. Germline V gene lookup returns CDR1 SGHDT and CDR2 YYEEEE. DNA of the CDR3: TGTGCCAGCAGCCCCCAACAGGGGGCCTACGAGCAGTACTTC. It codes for CASSPQQGAYEQYF.

The CDR3 is CASSQDLNSMASGSQETQYF. The CDR3 bases are TGCGCCAGCAGCCAAGATCTTAATAGTATGGCCAGCGGGAGCCAAGAGACCCAGTACTTC. V usage is TRBV4-1 and J usage is TRBJ2-5, with 8 bases that match TRBD2. CDR3 length: 20 residues. The V gene end was trimmed by 0 bases and the J gene end by 1 base; junction bases not matched to a gene: 16. Germline loops: CDR1 MGHRA, CDR2 YSYEKL.

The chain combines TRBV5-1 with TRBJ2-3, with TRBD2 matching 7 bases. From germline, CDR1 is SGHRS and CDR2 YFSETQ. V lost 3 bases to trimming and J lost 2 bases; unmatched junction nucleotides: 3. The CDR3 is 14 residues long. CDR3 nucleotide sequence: TGCGCCAGCAGCTCTAGCGGATTCACAGATACGCAGTATTTT. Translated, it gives CASSSSGFTDTQYF.

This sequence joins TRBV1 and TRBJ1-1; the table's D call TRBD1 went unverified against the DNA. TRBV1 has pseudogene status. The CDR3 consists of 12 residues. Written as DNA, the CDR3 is TGCACCAGCAGCAGGACAGGGTGCGAACCTTTCTTT. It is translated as CTSSRTGCEPFF.

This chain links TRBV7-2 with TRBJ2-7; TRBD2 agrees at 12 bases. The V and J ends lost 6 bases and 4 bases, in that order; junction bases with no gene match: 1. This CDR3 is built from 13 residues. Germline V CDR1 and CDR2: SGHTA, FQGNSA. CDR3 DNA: TGTGCCAGCAGGACTAGCGGGAGTTACGAGCAGTACTTC. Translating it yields CASRTSGSYEQYF.

The CDR3, as DNA: TGTGCCACAACACCGCTATCATCAGGGGCTGGCTACACCTTC. Translating it yields CATTPLSSGAGYTF. The chain joins TRBV2 to TRBJ1-2; D perhaps matches TRBD1 (6 bases). The CDR3 has 14 residues. Per the germline V gene, CDR1 is SNHLY and CDR2 is FYNNEI. The germline V and J ends were trimmed by 10 bases and 7 bases, with 22 bases remaining between them.

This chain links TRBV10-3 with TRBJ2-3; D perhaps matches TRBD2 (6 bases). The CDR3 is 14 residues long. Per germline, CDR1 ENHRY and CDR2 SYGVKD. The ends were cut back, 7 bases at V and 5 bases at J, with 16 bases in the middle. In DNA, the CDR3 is TGTGCCATCACGCGGGAAGGGTGGAAAGATACGCAGTATTTT. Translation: CAITREGWKDTQYF.

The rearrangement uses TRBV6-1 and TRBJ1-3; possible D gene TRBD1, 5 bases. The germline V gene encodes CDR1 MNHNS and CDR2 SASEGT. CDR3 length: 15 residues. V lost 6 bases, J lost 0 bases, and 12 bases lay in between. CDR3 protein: CASREDTFSGNTIYF. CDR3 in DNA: TGTGCCAGCAGAGAGGACACATTCTCTGGAAACACCATATATTTT.

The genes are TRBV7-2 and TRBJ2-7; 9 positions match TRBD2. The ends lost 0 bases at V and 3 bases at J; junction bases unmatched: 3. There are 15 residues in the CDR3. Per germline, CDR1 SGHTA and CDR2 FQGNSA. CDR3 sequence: CASSLADSGGYEQYF. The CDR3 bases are TGTGCCAGCAGCTTAGCGGATAGCGGGGGCTACGAGCAGTACTTC.